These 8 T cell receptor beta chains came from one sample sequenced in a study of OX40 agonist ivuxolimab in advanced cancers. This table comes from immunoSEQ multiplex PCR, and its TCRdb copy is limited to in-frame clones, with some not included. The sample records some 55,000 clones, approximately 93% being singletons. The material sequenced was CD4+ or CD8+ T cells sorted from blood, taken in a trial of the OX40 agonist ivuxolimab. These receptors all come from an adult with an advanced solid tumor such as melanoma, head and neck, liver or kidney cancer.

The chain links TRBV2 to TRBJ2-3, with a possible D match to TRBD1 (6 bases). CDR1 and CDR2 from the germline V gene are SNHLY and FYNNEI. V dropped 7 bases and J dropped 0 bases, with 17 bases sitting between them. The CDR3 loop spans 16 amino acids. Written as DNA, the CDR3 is TGTGCCAGCAACAAAAGGGGGAACCCTAGCACAGATACGCAGTATTTT. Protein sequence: CASNKRGNPSTDTQYF.

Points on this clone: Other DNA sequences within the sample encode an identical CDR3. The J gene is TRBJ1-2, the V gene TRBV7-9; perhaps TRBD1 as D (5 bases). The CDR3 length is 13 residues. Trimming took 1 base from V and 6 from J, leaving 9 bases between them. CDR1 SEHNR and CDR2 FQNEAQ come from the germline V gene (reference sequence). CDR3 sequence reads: CASSLEGRDGYTF. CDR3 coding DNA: TGTGCCAGCAGCTTAGAGGGCAGGGATGGCTACACCTTC. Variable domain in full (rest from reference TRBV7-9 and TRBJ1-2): DTGVSQNPRHKITKRGQNVTFRCDPISEHNRLYWYRQTLGQGPEFLTYFQNEAQLEKSRLLSDRFSAERPKGSFSTLEIQRTEQGDSAMYLCASSLEGRDGYTFGSGTRLTVV.

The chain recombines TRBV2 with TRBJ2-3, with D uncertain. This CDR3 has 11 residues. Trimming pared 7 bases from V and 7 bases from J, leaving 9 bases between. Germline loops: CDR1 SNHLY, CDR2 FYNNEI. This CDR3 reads CASKILNTQYF. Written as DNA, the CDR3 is TGTGCCAGCAAAATCCTAAATACGCAGTATTTT.

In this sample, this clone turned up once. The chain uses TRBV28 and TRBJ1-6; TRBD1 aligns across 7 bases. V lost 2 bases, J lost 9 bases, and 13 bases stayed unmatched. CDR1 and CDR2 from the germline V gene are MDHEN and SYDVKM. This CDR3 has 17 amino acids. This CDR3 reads CASSLTSGDRVISPLHF. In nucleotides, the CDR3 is TGTGCCAGCAGTTTAACATCAGGAGACAGGGTAATTTCACCCCTCCACTTT.

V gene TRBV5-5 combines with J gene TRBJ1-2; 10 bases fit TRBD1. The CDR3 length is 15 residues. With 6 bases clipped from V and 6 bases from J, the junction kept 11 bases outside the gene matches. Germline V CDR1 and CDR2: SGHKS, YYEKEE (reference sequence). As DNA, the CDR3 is TGTGCCAGCAATTCAAGGACAGGGGGACTGGATGGCTACACCTTC. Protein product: CASNSRTGGLDGYTF.

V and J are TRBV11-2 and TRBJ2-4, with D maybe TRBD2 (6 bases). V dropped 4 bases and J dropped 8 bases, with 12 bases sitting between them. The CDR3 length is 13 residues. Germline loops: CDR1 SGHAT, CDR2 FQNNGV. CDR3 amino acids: CASSWTTKDIQYF. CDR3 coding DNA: TGTGCCAGCAGCTGGACTACGAAAGACATTCAGTACTTC.

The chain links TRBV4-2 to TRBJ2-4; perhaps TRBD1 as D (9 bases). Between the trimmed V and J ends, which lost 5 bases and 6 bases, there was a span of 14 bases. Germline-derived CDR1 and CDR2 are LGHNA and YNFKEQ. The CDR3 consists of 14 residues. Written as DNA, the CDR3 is TGTGCCAGCAGCTTAGCGGGACAGGGAAACATTCAGTACTTC. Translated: CASSLAGQGNIQYF.

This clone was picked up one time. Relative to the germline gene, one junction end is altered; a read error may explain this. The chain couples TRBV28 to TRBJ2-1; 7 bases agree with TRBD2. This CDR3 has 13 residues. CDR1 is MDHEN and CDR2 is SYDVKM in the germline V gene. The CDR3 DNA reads TGTGCCAGCAGTTTCTCTGGGACTAATGCGCAGTTCTTC. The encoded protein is CASSFSGTNAQFF.